Below, 21 T cell receptor beta chains from the same sample are listed, as sequenced in a study of blood T cell repertoires in COVID-19 (dated by TCRdb to 2018 to 2020). To prepare the library, the immunoSEQ multiplex PCR assay was applied. What TCRdb holds here is the immuneACCESS table cut down to in-frame rearrangements. Part of the clones is not present; checked against another copy, under half of the missing clones reflect an unresolved V gene, and the others are unexplained. This sample holds under 60,000 clones; approximately 83% were observed only once. 9.5% to 13% of the sample lies in the top ten. Source material: peripheral blood. These receptors were taken from a young man with COVID-19, enrolled during active disease.

CDR3: CASSQRLAGDPSFYNEQFF. CDR3 in DNA: TGCGCCAGCAGCCAGAGACTAGCGGGAGACCCGTCATTCTACAATGAGCAGTTCTTC. J is TRBJ2-1 and V is TRBV4-3, with TRBD2 identical over 12 bases. CDR1 is LGHNA, CDR2 YSLEER, per germline. After removal of 3 bases from V and 3 bases from J, the junction contained 12 bases not matched to a gene. CDR3 length equals 19 residues.

The chain combines TRBV5-5 with TRBJ2-1; TRBD1 matches 9 bases. Per the germline V gene, CDR1 is SGHKS and CDR2 is YYEKEE (reference sequence). V shed 5 bases, J shed 8 bases, and the junction held 2 bases outside the gene matches. The CDR3 has 12 residues. CDR3 coding DNA: TGTGCCAGCAGGAGGACAGGGGATGAGCAGTTCTTC. As protein: CASRRTGDEQFF.

CDR3 protein: CASSTSGQETQYF. The CDR3 nucleotides are TGTGCCAGCAGTACTAGCGGGCAAGAGACCCAGTACTTC. This chain joins TRBV6-5 and TRBJ2-5; 9 bases fit TRBD2. The V gene end was trimmed by 5 bases and the J gene end by 2 bases; junction bases not matched to a gene: 0. In germline, CDR1 is MNHEY, CDR2 SVGAGI. The CDR3 covers 13 residues.

The chain uses TRBV7-2 and TRBJ2-5, with D unresolved. Germline CDR1 reads SGHTA; CDR2 reads FQGNSA. Trimming took 2 bases from V and 5 from J, leaving 3 bases between them. This CDR3 contains 11 residues. The CDR3 reads CASSLYETQYF. DNA for the CDR3: TGTGCCAGCAGCTTATATGAGACCCAGTACTTC.

This clone appeared a single time. The chain employs TRBV4-1 and TRBJ1-5; D remains ambiguous. CDR1 is MGHRA and CDR2 is YSYEKL in the germline V gene. The CDR3 has 14 residues. V was trimmed by 2 bases and J by 5 bases, leaving 10 bases between them. The CDR3 loop reads CASSQLSLHQPQHF. In DNA form, the CDR3 reads TGCGCCAGCAGCCAATTAAGCCTCCATCAGCCCCAGCATTTT.

V and J are TRBV19 and TRBJ2-3; TRBD1 aligns across 8 bases. V lost 4 bases and J lost 1; bases outside the gene matches: 10. The germline gives CDR1 LNHDA, CDR2 SQIVND (reference sequence). CDR3 size: 17 residues. The CDR3 nucleotides read TGTGCCAGTAGTACCACCGTAGACAGGGGACGCACAGATACGCAGTATTTT. It specifies CASSTTVDRGRTDTQYF.

Comment on this clone: Other DNA sequences in the sample encode the same CDR3. The V call is TRBV3-1 (or the pseudogene TRBV3-2), the J call TRBJ1-1; D is uncertain. CDR1 and CDR2 from the germline V gene are LGHDT and YNNKEL (reference sequence). The V gene lost 2 bases and the J gene lost 4 bases, with 5 bases spanning the gap. This CDR3 comprises 12 residues. DNA of the CDR3: TGTGCCAGCAGCCAATCTTCCACTGAAGCTTTCTTT. Translated: CASSQSSTEAFF.

J is TRBJ2-5 and V is TRBV2, with 8 bases identical to TRBD1. This CDR3 is built from 14 residues. Losses at the gene ends were 7 bases for V and 2 bases for J; bases not matched to a gene: 6. Germline V gene lookup returns CDR1 SNHLY and CDR2 FYNNEI. The CDR3 nucleotides read TGTGCCAGCACGTGGACAGGGCGGCAAGAGACCCAGTACTTC. Translation gives CASTWTGRQETQYF.

The V and J genes are TRBV6-2 or TRBV6-3 and TRBJ1-5; the D is unclear. Between the trimmed V and J ends, which lost 6 bases and 0 bases, there was a span of 9 bases. CDR3 size: 14 residues. CDR1 MNHEY and CDR2 SVGEGT come from the germline V gene. CDR3 nucleotide sequence: TGTGCCAGCAGCGGGAGTTATAGCAATCAGCCCCAGCATTTT. Its translation is CASSGSYSNQPQHF.

The chain uses TRBV28 and TRBJ2-5; 7 nucleotides agree with TRBD2. Germline V gives CDR1 MDHEN, CDR2 SYDVKM. The CDR3 is 16 residues long. Germline trimming cut 6 bases from V and 7 bases from J; bases unmatched to any gene: 17. DNA of the CDR3: TGTGCCAGCAGCCCGACCTTGGGGGGGACCGGCGGGACCCAGTACTTC. Translation gives CASSPTLGGTGGTQYF.

This chain uses TRBV27 with TRBJ1-5, with D maybe TRBD1 (6 bases). Germline CDR1 reads MNHEY; CDR2 reads SMNVEV (reference sequence). V was pared by 6 bases and J by 2 bases, with 20 bases between. This CDR3 contains 17 residues. The CDR3 nucleotides read TGTGCCAGCAGCACAAGGGGGGGCGGAGGTGGCAATCAGCCCCAGCATTTT. Translation gives CASSTRGGGGGNQPQHF.

In the case of this clone: The identical CDR3 is also encoded by other nucleotide sequences in the sample. V usage is TRBV3-1 (or the pseudogene TRBV3-2) and J usage is TRBJ2-7, with D uncertain. Germline-derived CDR1 and CDR2 are LGHDT and YNNKEL (reference sequence). The V end was cut by 0 bases, the J end by 0 bases, with 9 bases between. This CDR3 comprises 15 residues. The CDR3 protein is CASSQDRRSSYEQYF. DNA for the CDR3: TGTGCCAGCAGCCAAGACCGACGGAGCTCCTACGAGCAGTACTTC.

This chain uses TRBV23-1 with TRBJ2-4; D is unclear. Being an ORF, TRBV23-1 has a function that is uncertain. V lost 3 bases, J lost 8 bases, and 11 bases lay in between. The CDR3 has 13 amino acids. The CDR3 loop reads CASSHPLKHIQYF. CDR3 in DNA: TGCGCCAGCAGTCATCCACTGAAGCACATTCAGTACTTC.

J is TRBJ1-4 and V is TRBV10-3; possibly TRBD1 for D (5 bases). CDR3 size: 17 residues. Trimming shortened V by 0 bases and J by 3 bases, and 14 bases separated the two germline ends. Per germline, CDR1 ENHRY and CDR2 SYGVKD. The CDR3 DNA is TGTGCCATCAGTGAGTCCGCAGGGAGGGGATCTAATGAAAAACTGTTTTTT. The encoded protein is CAISESAGRGSNEKLFF.

The chain recombines TRBV9 with TRBJ1-4, with D perhaps TRBD1 (5 bases). V lost 0 bases to trimming and J lost 7 bases, with 10 bases between them. Germline lookup yields CDR1 SGDLS and CDR2 YYNGEE. This CDR3 is 14 amino acids long. The chain's CDR3 is CASSVGQGVEKLFF. The CDR3 DNA is TGTGCCAGCAGCGTAGGGCAGGGTGTTGAAAAACTGTTTTTT.

To note about this clone: Germline and junction disagree at one end, which may indicate a read error. The CDR3 DNA reads TGTGCTAGCAGCTTCGGGGGACAAGAGACCCAGTACTTC. It codes for CASSFGGQETQYF. The chain links TRBV7-7 to TRBJ2-5; D perhaps matches TRBD2 (6 bases). CDR1 is SSHAT, CDR2 FNYEAQ, per germline (reference sequence). This CDR3 comprises 13 residues.

The chain links TRBV6-1 to TRBJ2-5, with a possible D match to TRBD1 (5 bases). V was cut by 1 base and J by 5 bases, with 5 bases left in between. CDR1 MNHNS and CDR2 SASEGT come from the germline V gene. This CDR3 is built from 12 residues. CDR3 DNA: TGTGCCAGCAGTGAAGGGGGCGAGACCCAGTACTTC. Encoded protein: CASSEGGETQYF.

The gene calls are TRBV6-6 and TRBJ1-1; 12 bases map to TRBD1. The CDR3 extends over 18 amino acids. From germline, CDR1 is MNHNY and CDR2 SVGAGI (reference sequence). V shed 5 bases and J 6 bases; nucleotides not matched to a gene: 16. The CDR3, as DNA: TGTGCCAGCAGTCCCGGGACAGGGGGCGGAACGGCGTTGGCTGAAGCTTTCTTT. It encodes CASSPGTGGGTALAEAFF.

The chain uses TRBV2 and TRBJ2-6, with 12 bases identical to TRBD1. Per the germline V gene, CDR1 is SNHLY and CDR2 is FYNNEI. The CDR3 is made up of 18 amino acids. V trimming: 6 bases; J trimming: 5 bases; junction bases outside the gene matches: 11. The CDR3 here is CASRAPGQGAQRANVLTF. In nucleotides, the CDR3 is TGTGCCAGCAGGGCCCCGGGACAGGGGGCGCAAAGGGCCAACGTCCTGACTTTC.

V gene TRBV20-1 combines with J gene TRBJ1-6; perhaps TRBD1 as D (5 bases). V was trimmed by 3 bases and J by 7 bases, leaving 10 bases between them. Germline V lookup: CDR1 DFQATT, CDR2 SNEGSKA (reference sequence). The CDR3 is 13 amino acids. CDR3 sequence (DNA): TGCAGTGCTAGTGGGGCGATAAATTCACCCCTCCACTTT. It is translated as CSASGAINSPLHF.

The chain combines TRBV9 with TRBJ2-2; D unclear. This CDR3 is 14 amino acids long. V lost 0 bases, J lost 3 bases, and 6 bases lay in between. Per the germline V gene, CDR1 is SGDLS and CDR2 is YYNGEE. CDR3: CASSVDFDTGELFF. CDR3 nucleotide sequence: TGTGCCAGCAGCGTAGACTTTGACACCGGGGAGCTGTTTTTT.